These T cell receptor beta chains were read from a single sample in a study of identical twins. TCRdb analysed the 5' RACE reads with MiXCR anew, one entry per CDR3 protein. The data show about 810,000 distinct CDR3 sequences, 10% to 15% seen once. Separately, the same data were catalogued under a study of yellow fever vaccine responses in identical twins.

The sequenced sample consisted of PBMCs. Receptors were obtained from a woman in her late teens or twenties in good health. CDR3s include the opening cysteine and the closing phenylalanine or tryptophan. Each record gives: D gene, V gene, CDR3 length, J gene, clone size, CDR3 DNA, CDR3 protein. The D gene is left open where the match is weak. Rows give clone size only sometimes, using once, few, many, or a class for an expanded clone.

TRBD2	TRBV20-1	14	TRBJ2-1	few	TGCAGTGCACCCTTACTAGCGGGAAGACTGGAGCAGTTCTTC	CSAPLLAGRLEQFF
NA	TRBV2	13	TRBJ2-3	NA	TGTGCCAGCAGGGTTGGGCTGACAGATACGCAGTATTTT	CASRVGLTDTQYF
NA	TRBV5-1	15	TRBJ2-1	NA	TGCGCCAGCGACCCCACTGGGGTAAACTACAATGAGCAGTTCTTC	CASDPTGVNYNEQFF
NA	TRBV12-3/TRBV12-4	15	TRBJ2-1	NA	TGTGCCAGCAGACCCGAAGACAGGCTCAGGGATGAGCAGTTCTTC	CASRPEDRLRDEQFF
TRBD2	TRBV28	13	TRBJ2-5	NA	TGTGCCAGTCTACGACCCGGGAGGGAGACCCAGTACTTC	CASLRPGRETQYF
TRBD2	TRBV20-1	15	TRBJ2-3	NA	TGCAGTGCCGATTGGACTAGCGGAAGCACAGATACGCAGTATTTT	CSADWTSGSTDTQYF
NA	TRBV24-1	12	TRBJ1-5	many	TGTGCCACCAGTGATCCAGGGCAGCCCCAGCATTTT	CATSDPGQPQHF
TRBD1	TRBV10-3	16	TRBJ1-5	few	TGTGCCATCAGTGAAAGGACAGGGGGCGGCAATCAGCCCCAGCATTTT	CAISERTGGGNQPQHF
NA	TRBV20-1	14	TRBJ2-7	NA	TGCAGTGCTAGAGTTACGGAAAGCTCCTACGAGCAGTACTTC	CSARVTESSYEQYF
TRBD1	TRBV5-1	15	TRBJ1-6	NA	TGCGCCAGCAATATAGGGGGCAGTTGGAATTCACCCCTCCACTTT	CASNIGGSWNSPLHF
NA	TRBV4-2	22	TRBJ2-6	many	TGTGCCAGCACCCGAGGTACAGGAGGGGGCGTCCCCGGAAGATCTGGGGCCAACGTCCTGACTTTC	CASTRGTGGGVPGRSGANVLTF
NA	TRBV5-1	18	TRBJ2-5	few	TGCGCCAGCAGCTTGGCTCCAAAAGGGGGACTATCGGAAGAGACCCAGTACTTC	CASSLAPKGGLSEETQYF
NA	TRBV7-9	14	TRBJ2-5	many	TGTGCCAGCAGCCCAACGGTCCACCAAGAGACCCAGTACTTC	CASSPTVHQETQYF
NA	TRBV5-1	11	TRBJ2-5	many	TGCGCCAGCAGCTTGGGTCAGCACCAGTACTTC	CASSLGQHQYF
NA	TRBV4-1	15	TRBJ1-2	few	TGCGCCAGCAGCCAAGGTCAAGGGTTTAGTTTTGGCTACACCTTC	CASSQGQGFSFGYTF
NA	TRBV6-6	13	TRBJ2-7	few	TGTGCCAGCAGTTACACGGGGAGAAACGAGCAGTACTTC	CASSYTGRNEQYF
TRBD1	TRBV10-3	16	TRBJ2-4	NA	TGTGCCATCAGTGAGTCGACAGGGAAGGCCAAAAACATTCAGTACTTC	CAISESTGKAKNIQYF
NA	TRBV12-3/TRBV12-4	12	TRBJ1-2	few	TGTGCCAGCAGTTTAGAAGGGACCGGCTACACCTTC	CASSLEGTGYTF
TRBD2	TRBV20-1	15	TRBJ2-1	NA	TGCAGTGCTAGAGTTCGGACTAGCGGGGACTATGAGCAGTTCTTC	CSARVRTSGDYEQFF
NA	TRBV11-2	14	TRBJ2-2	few	TGTGCCAGCAGCTTGGGGGGCGGGTCCGGGGAGCTGTTTTTT	CASSLGGGSGELFF
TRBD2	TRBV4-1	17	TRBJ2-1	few	TGCGCCAGCAGCCAAGATCCAGCTAGCGGGAGTATCGATGAGCAGTTCTTC	CASSQDPASGSIDEQFF
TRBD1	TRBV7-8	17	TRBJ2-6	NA	TGTGCCAGCAGCTTCCGGACAGGGGTCCATGGGGCCAACGTCCTGACTTTC	CASSFRTGVHGANVLTF
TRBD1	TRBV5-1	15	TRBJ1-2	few	TGCGCCAGCAGCAGGAGGGACAGGTGGAACTATGGCTACACCTTC	CASSRRDRWNYGYTF
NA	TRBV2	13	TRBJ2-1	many	TGTGCCAGCAGTCCGGCGGGCTACAATGAGCAGTTCTTC	CASSPAGYNEQFF
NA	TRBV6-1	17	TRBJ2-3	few	TGTGCCAGCAGACCGACCTTTAGCGGCACTAGCACAGATACGCAGTATTTT	CASRPTFSGTSTDTQYF
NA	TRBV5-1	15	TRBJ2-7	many	TGCGCCAGCAGCTTGGGTGGGACTCTCGCCTACGAGCAGTACTTC	CASSLGGTLAYEQYF
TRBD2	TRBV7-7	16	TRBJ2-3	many	TGTGCCAGCAGCATCGGACTAGCGGGAGGGGCAGATACGCAGTATTTT	CASSIGLAGGADTQYF
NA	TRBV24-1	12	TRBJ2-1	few	TGTGCCAGCGGACAGCTATACAATGAGCAGTTCTTC	CASGQLYNEQFF
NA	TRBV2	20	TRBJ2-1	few	TGTGCCAGCAGTGAATCGCGGGGTTGGTGGGAGGATACAACCTACAATGAGCAGTTCTTC	CASSESRGWWEDTTYNEQFF
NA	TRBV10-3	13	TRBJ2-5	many	TGTGCCATCAGTGAGACTAGCCAAGAGACCCAGTACTTC	CAISETSQETQYF